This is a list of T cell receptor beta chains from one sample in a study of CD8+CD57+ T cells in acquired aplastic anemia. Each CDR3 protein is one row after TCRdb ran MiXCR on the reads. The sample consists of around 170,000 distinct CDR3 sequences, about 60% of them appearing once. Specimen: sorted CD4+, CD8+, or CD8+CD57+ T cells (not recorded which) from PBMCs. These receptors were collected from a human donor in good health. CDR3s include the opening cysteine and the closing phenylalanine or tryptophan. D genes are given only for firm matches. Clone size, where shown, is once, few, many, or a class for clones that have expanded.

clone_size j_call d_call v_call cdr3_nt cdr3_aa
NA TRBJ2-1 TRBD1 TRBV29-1 TGCAGCGTTCAAGAGACAGGGCCCTACAACGAGCAGTTCTTC CSVQETGPYNEQFF
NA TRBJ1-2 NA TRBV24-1 TGTGCCACCAGTGATTTAGGTAGGGATGGCTACACCTTC CATSDLGRDGYTF
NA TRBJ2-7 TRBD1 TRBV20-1 TGCAGTGCCTCAAGGGGACAGACAGCCTACGAGCAGTACTTC CSASRGQTAYEQYF
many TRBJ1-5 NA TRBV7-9 TGTGCCAGCAGCTTAGGGGGGCCCCAGCATTTT CASSLGGPQHF
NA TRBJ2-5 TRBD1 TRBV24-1 TGTGCCACCAGTGATCTTACAGGGGCCCAAGAGACCCAGTACTTC CATSDLTGAQETQYF
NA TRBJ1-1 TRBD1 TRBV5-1 TGCGCCAGCACCCCCGGAGGACAGGGAGATGCGCAAGCTTTCTTT CASTPGGQGDAQAFF
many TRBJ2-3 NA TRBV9 TGTGCCAGCAGCGTAGTAGGTGGGGCAGATACGCAGTATTTT CASSVVGGADTQYF
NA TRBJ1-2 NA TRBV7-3 TGTGCCAGCAGCTTAGAACCCCTCCCGGGGGCGCGAGGCTACACCTTC CASSLEPLPGARGYTF
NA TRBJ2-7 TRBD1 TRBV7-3 TGTGCCAGCAGTTCCACCGGGACAGATTCCGAGCAGTACTTC CASSSTGTDSEQYF
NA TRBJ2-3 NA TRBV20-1 TGCAGTGCTAGAGACGCCACAGATACGCAGTATTTT CSARDATDTQYF
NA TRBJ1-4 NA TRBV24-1 TGTGCCACCAGTGAGGGACCCAGGGACCCAGATGAAAAACTGTTTTTT CATSEGPRDPDEKLFF
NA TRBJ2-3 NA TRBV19 TGTGCCAGCTACTCCGGGGGGCTAGGGTCCACAGATACGCAGTATTTT CASYSGGLGSTDTQYF
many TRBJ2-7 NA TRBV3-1 TGTGCCAGCAGCCAAGATCGCGACGAGCAGTACTTC CASSQDRDEQYF
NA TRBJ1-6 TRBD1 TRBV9 TGTGCCAGCAGCGTAGGGACAGGTTATAATTCACCCCTCCACTTT CASSVGTGYNSPLHF
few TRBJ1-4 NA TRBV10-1 TGCGCCAGCAGTACCTGGGCAGAAGAAAAACTGTTTTTT CASSTWAEEKLFF
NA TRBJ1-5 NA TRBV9 TGTGCCAGCAGCGTAAACCGTGATTATCAGCCCCAGCATTTT CASSVNRDYQPQHF
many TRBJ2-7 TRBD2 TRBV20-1 TGCAGTGCTAGACCCAGCGGGAGGGGGTACGAGCAGTACTTC CSARPSGRGYEQYF
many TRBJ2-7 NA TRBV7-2 TGTGCCAGCAGCTTCTCTTACGAGCAGTACTTC CASSFSYEQYF
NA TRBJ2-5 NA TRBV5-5 TGTGCCAGCAGCCGGGGTCAGGACGGTAAAGAGACCCAGTACTTC CASSRGQDGKETQYF
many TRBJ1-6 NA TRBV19 TGTGCCAGTAGTCTCGACAGGCTCCTTTCACCCCTCCACTTT CASSLDRLLSPLHF
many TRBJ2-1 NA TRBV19 TGTGCCAGTAGTCTAACGGACTCCTACAATGAGCAGTTCTTC CASSLTDSYNEQFF
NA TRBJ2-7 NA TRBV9 TGTGCCAGCAGCGTAGGCGGGACACCAACCTACGAGCAGTACTTC CASSVGGTPTYEQYF